Given below is one TCR beta chain in context. The antigen is undetermined. A junction boundary mismatches the germline segment, possibly from a read error. As to treatment: roughly nine-day PBMC culture with coronavirus spike peptide pools or control peptides (ViraFEST assay). The V gene's germline CDR1 is SSHAT and CDR2 FNYEAQ (reference sequence). CDR3 length equals 13 residues. The Oncomine TCR Beta short-read assay generated sequence data from the DNA of cultured CD4+ T cells. TCRdb re-called the PCR reads through MiXCR, storing one row per CDR3 protein. The table includes 6,600 or so distinct CDR3 sequences, 45% detected once. These data belong to a study of vaccination and CD4 T cells after COVID-19.

The chain combines TRBV7-7 with TRBJ2-5, with D possibly being TRBD1 or TRBD2 (5 bases each). Sequenced material: CD4+ T cells from blood, cultured in vitro. The source of this sequence is a human donor who had recovered from COVID-19. The CDR3 sequence: CASSRDQKETQYF. CDR3 sequence (DNA): TGTGCTAGCAGCCGGGACCAGAAAGAGACCCAGTACTTC. The full variable domain, in which reference TRBV7-7 and TRBJ2-5 provide the parts outside the CDR3, is GAGVSQSPRYKVTKRGQDVTLRCDPISSHATLYWYQQALGQGPEFLTYFNYEAQPDKSGLPSDRFSAERPEGSISTLTIQRTEQRDSAMYRCASSRDQKETQYFGPGTRLLVL.